This TCR beta chain was documented in a study of shared clonotypes between healthy human individuals (dated by TCRdb to 2018 to 2021). Broadly, across the study: The cohort comprised two women and a few men aged 18 to 49 years. Each donor's leukapheresis produced roughly between about 0.85 and 10 billion PBMCs. For each donor, CD4 naive and CD4 memory were each given three plates, CD8 naive was given two plates, and CD8 memory was given one plate. To increase sequencing depth and limit assay-specific biases, different laboratories used diverse techniques to prepare libraries and sequence TCR repertoires. Blood TCR repertoires of roughly 5 healthy adults were deeply sequenced to estimate repertoire size and the extent of clonotype sharing between individuals.

As encoded in the germline V gene, CDR1 is SGHDT while CDR2 is YYEEEE. Taken from cysteine to phenylalanine, the CDR3 has 15 residues. The only DNA kept is the CDR3, 45 bases in frame from the first base. Trimming removed 0 bases from V and 4 bases from J; the gene matches leave 7 bases unexplained. Using the deep immunoSEQ assay, multiplex PCR amplified TCR CDR3 regions from genomic DNA. Extracted genomic DNA from each cell subset was distributed evenly across all wells of several immunoSEQ 96-well plates, and each plate was treated as a replicate. For sorted subsets, 150 to 250 ng genomic DNA, equal to some 28,000 T cell genomes, was loaded into each replicate PCR. Purified libraries were quantified with a Qubit 3.0 fluorometer, sized on a Bioanalyzer 2100, and re-quantified with the KAPA Library Quantification kit. Each immunoSEQ 96-well plate was sequenced on its own single-read 150-cycle Illumina NextSeq 550 flow cell. Per the source publication's procedure: Because the immunoSEQ output included only junctional sequences and no quality scores, the filtering could not be the same as the filtering used for full-length reads. Sequences were annotated with PyIR, a Python wrapper for IgBLAST v1.9, and V/J genes and CDR3 were assigned using IMGT germline references. Reads were removed for weak V/J assignments (E-value above 1e-6), missing CDR3, stop codons, out-of-frame junctions, or ambiguous translated residues. V3J clonotypes were defined by identical inferred V gene, J gene, and CDR3 amino acid sequence. Percentage overlap between repertoires was computed as shared unique clonotypes divided by the size of the smaller repertoire. Repertoire richness was assessed with RTK rarefaction, the Chao1 estimator, and Recon v2.1 estimates of unobserved clonotypes. Generation probabilities for all TCRbeta clonotypes obtained by the gDNA method from a handful of donors were computed using OLGA. The source is immuneACCESS, and TCRdb retained only in-frame sequences with V and J called. Part of the clones is not carried over; for the studies checked, unresolved V genes explain less than half of this, and the remainder is unexplained. D and trimming were read from the DNA, whereas the V and J calls and clone size are those reported in that table. For this sample the table gives about 2.4 million clones, of which approximately 93% were detected only once. Of the sample, approximately 0.35% falls within the top ten clones.

Notes on this clone: Its antigen specificity is not known. It has no much larger one-base neighbor in the sample; base qualities were not kept.

Here is what the overall study found, with its caveats: Larger estimated clonotype richness was generally found for naive subsets than for memory subsets. Rarefaction of sorted-subset datasets indicated incomplete sequencing despite the large sequencing depth. Roughly 5% of naive CD4, 3.5% of naive CD8, 2% to 2.5% of memory CD4, and over 0.35% of memory CD8 clonotypes were shared across several donors. Because the study included a small number of donors, the genetic and exposure-history diversity represented was limited. Clonotypes shared by all four sorted-subset donors showed higher generation probabilities than non-shared clonotypes. Based on pairwise subsampling, the degree of clonotype sharing among donors was expected to be affected by sequencing depth. Only blood was sampled, and tissue TCR repertoires likely differ from those in blood.

The donors were healthy, HIV-negative adults with no recently reported acute infections or vaccinations. Only Caucasian adults living in Nashville, Tennessee, USA were represented among the donors. CD4+ T cells were enriched through magnetic negative selection, after which naive cells were positively selected on CD45RA and the remaining negative fraction served as the memory subset. Blood was collected by leukapheresis, and PBMCs were isolated by Ficoll-Histopaque density gradient centrifugation and then cryopreserved in liquid nitrogen vapor phase. Purity and quantity of every magnetically sorted T cell population were checked by analytical flow cytometry. Genomic DNA was isolated from each sorted fraction and quantified by UV absorbance on a Nanodrop 2000c.

The TCR sequence derives from a man in his late teens or twenties in good health. Some clones in this sample may be carry-over from other donors' samples. The rearrangement joined TRBV5-6 to TRBJ2-7; the junction holds 7 bases that match TRBD2. The source material was naive CD4+ T cells from PBMCs. Explained via the paper, the cell subset or site label denotes: CD45RA+ positively selected. The CDR3 loop reads CASSLVTGGLYEQYF. The DNA is as follows: TGTGCCAGCAGCTTGGTTACGGGGGGTCTGTACGAGCAGTACTTC. This CDR3, with the reference TRBV5-6 and TRBJ2-7 proteins standing in past its ends, gives the full variable domain DAGVTQSPTHLIKTRGQQVTLRCSPKSGHDTVSWYQQALGQGPQFIFQYYEEEERQRGNFPDRFSGHQFPNYSSELNVNALLLGDSALYLCASSLVTGGLYEQYFGPGTRLTVT.